Below, 8 T cell receptor beta chains from the same sample are listed, as sequenced in a study of tissue T cells after allogeneic stem cell transplantation. Assay used: immunoSEQ multiplex PCR; TCRdb lists only in-frame clones, some missing. The profile covers some 6,000 clones, with around 48% appearing a single time and roughly two fifths taken by the ten largest. Noted time point: mouse harvest day 14 after allogeneic transplant. Each mouse received 10^7 T-cell-depleted marrow cells plus 10^6 splenic CD5+ T cells by tail vein. Sequencing was performed on gut tissue. All receptors derive from a female BALB/c mouse given C57BL/6 T cells with graft-versus-host disease after an allogeneic hematopoietic cell transplant.

This clone was counted only a few times. The genes are named according to mouse. CDR3 bases read: TGTGCCAGCAGCCAATACTGGGGGGGTTATGAACAGTAC. It translates to CASSQYWGGYEQY. The whole CDR3 sequence reads CASSQYWGGYEQYF. V usage is TRBV5 and J usage is TRBJ2-7; 10 bases agree with TRBD2. The read falls 1 residue short of the CDR3 end, and the missing part is taken from the germline J gene. V was clipped by 2 bases and J by 4 bases; unmatched bases: 2. In germline, CDR1 is LGHNA, CDR2 YNLKQL (reference sequence). The CDR3 is 14 amino acids.

For this clone: The germline and genes are mouse ones. The CDR3 end lies 1 residue beyond the end of the read and is filled in from the germline J gene. Other nucleotide sequences in the sample specify the same CDR3. The chain combines TRBV26 with TRBJ1-1; D unclear. The CDR3 length is 13 residues. Trimming cost V 0 bases and J 0 bases, with 2 bases left between them. CDR1 and CDR2 (germline): KGHPV, FQNQEV (reference sequence). CDR3 DNA (partial): TGTGCCAGCAGTCTGTCTGCAAACACAGAAGTCTTC. It translates to CASSLSANTEVF. The complete CDR3 reads CASSLSANTEVFF.

With respect to this clone: Gene names refer to mouse genes. The CDR3 is cut off 1 residue early in the read; its end comes from the germline J gene. The chain joins TRBV26 to TRBJ1-3; D gene uncertain. The V gene lost 2 bases and the J gene lost 0 bases, with 5 bases spanning the gap. The CDR3 is made up of 14 amino acids. The germline CDR1 and CDR2 sequences are KGHPV and FQNQEV (reference sequence). The CDR3 protein is CASSLEFSGNTLYF. The part of the CDR3 DNA that was read is TGTGCCAGCAGTCTGGAATTTTCTGGAAATACGCTCTAT.

In regard to this clone: The gene symbols are mouse symbols. Read data end 1 residue before the CDR3 end; the end is taken from the germline J gene. The gene calls are TRBV1 and TRBJ2-7; 10 nucleotides align to TRBD1. V was pared by 0 bases and J by 2 bases, with 1 base of the junction left unmatched. Germline CDR1 NSQYPW, CDR2 LRSPGD (reference sequence). The CDR3 runs to 15 residues. The CDR3 DNA, read in part, is TGCACCTGCAGTGCAGACGGACAGGGGGCCTATGAACAGTAC. Translating it yields CTCSADGQGAYEQY. The full CDR3 reads CTCSADGQGAYEQYF.

This clone was detected a few times. Each gene name is a mouse one. The DNA ends 1 residue before the CDR3 does, and the rest of the CDR3 is filled in from the germline J gene. The chain joins TRBV19 to TRBJ2-3, with a weak D call TRBD1 (5 bases). CDR3 length: 17 amino acids. In germline, CDR1 is FNHDT, CDR2 SITEND (reference sequence). V was clipped by 0 bases and J by 0 bases, with 14 bases between them. The CDR3 bases that were read are TGTGCCAGCAGTATAGAGAGGCGACAGTCTAGTGCAGAAACGCTGTAT. This encodes CASSIERRQSSAETLY. In full, the CDR3 is CASSIERRQSSAETLYF.

A word on this clone: Germline and genes: mouse. The DNA ends 1 residue before the CDR3 does, and the rest of the CDR3 is filled in from the germline J gene. The chain combines TRBV31 with TRBJ1-6; D ambiguous. TRBJ1-6 is labeled an ORF, and its function is uncertain. With 0 bases removed from V and 0 bases from J, the gap between germline ends came to 6 bases. This CDR3 has 15 amino acids. Germline V gene lookup returns CDR1 GKSSPN and CDR2 SITVG. CDR3 DNA, as far as it was read: TGTGCCTGGAGTCTGGCCAGTTCCTATAATTCGCCCCTCTAC. Encoded protein: CAWSLASSYNSPLY. The CDR3 reads in full as CAWSLASSYNSPLYF.

Regarding this clone: Gene names refer to mouse genes. With the read ending 1 residue before the CDR3 end, the germline J gene is used to fill in that end. This sequence joins TRBV26 and TRBJ2-5; no clear D gene. The germline CDR1 and CDR2 sequences are KGHPV and FQNQEV (reference sequence). V was shortened by 5 bases and J by 3 bases, with 9 bases between the two germline ends. The CDR3 runs 13 residues. CDR3 bases read: TGTGCCAGCAGTTCTCTGGAACAAGACACCCAGTAC. It translates to CASSSLEQDTQY. Given in full, the CDR3 is CASSSLEQDTQYF. Combining the CDR3 with reference TRBV26 and TRBJ2-5 gives the whole variable domain NSKVIQTPRYLVKGQGQKAKMRCIPEKGHPVVFWYQQNKNNEFKFLINFQNQEVLQQIDMTEKRFSAECPSNSPCSLEIQSSEAGDSALYLCASSSLEQDTQYFGPGTRLLVL.

Points on this clone: Mouse germline and gene names are used. The read finishes 1 residue shy of the CDR3 end, and the germline J gene is used to complete it. This chain connects TRBV12-2 to TRBJ2-5; 14 bases align to TRBD2. The V gene's germline CDR1 is SGHLS and CDR2 HYDKME. The CDR3 totals 17 residues. Trimming took 2 bases from V and 7 from J; bases not matched to a gene: 10. The sequenced part of the CDR3 DNA is TGTGCCAGCTCTCCCGGCCGGGACTGGGGGGGCTTGAACACCCAGTAC. It codes for CASSPGRDWGGLNTQY. The whole CDR3 is CASSPGRDWGGLNTQYF.